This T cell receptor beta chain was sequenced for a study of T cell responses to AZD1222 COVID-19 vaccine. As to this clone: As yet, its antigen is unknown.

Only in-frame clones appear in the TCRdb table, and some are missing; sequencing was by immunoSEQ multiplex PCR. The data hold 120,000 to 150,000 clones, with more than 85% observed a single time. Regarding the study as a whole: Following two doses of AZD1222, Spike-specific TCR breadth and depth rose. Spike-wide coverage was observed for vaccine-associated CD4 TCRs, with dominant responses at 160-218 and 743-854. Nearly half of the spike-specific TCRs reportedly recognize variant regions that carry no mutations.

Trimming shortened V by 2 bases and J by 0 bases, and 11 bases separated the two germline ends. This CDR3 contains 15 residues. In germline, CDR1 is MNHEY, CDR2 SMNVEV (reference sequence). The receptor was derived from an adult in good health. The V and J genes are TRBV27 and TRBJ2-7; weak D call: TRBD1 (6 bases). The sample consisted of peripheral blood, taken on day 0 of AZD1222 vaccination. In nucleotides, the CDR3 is TGTGCCAGCAGTTTAGAGCACAGGGCCTCCTACGAGCAGTACTTC. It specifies CASSLEHRASYEQYF.